The source of this TCR beta chain is a study of blood T cell repertoires in COVID-19. Looking at the study overall: COVID-19 samples collected from the United States, Italy and Spain covered acute and convalescent phases.

The CDR3 sequence is 13 residues long. The junction had 5 bases not matched to a gene; V was cut back by 5 bases and J by 7 bases. CDR1 and CDR2 (germline): SGDLS, YYNGEE. This clone was found once. Source study methods: Reference gene primer amplification in the assay estimated nucleated cell counts. Using immunoSEQ multiplex PCR, the repertoire was profiled, and TCRdb retains in-frame clones only, with some absent. The DNA gave D and trimming, while V, J and clone size come from that table. The data show roughly 25,000 clones, 70% to 90% seen once. The TCR originated in a woman in her 70s with COVID-19, enrolled during active disease. Sequencing used peripheral blood. The chain carries TRBV9 and TRBJ1-2, with 10 bases identical to TRBD1. CDR3 region: CASSAGTGVGYTF. The CDR3 bases are TGTGCCAGCAGTGCAGGGACAGGGGTTGGCTACACCTTC.